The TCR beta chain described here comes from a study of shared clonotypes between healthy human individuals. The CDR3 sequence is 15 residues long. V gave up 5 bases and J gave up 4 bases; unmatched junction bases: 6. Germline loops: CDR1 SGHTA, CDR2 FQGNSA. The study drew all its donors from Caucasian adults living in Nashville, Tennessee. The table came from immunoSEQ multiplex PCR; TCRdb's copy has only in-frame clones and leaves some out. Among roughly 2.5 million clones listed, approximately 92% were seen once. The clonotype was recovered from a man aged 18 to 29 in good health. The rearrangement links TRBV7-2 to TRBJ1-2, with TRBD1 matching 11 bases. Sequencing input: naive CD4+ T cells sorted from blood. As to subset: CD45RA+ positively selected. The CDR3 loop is CASSRDRGLSYGYTF. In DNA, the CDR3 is TGTGCCAGCAGCCGGGACAGGGGGTTATCCTATGGCTACACCTTC.